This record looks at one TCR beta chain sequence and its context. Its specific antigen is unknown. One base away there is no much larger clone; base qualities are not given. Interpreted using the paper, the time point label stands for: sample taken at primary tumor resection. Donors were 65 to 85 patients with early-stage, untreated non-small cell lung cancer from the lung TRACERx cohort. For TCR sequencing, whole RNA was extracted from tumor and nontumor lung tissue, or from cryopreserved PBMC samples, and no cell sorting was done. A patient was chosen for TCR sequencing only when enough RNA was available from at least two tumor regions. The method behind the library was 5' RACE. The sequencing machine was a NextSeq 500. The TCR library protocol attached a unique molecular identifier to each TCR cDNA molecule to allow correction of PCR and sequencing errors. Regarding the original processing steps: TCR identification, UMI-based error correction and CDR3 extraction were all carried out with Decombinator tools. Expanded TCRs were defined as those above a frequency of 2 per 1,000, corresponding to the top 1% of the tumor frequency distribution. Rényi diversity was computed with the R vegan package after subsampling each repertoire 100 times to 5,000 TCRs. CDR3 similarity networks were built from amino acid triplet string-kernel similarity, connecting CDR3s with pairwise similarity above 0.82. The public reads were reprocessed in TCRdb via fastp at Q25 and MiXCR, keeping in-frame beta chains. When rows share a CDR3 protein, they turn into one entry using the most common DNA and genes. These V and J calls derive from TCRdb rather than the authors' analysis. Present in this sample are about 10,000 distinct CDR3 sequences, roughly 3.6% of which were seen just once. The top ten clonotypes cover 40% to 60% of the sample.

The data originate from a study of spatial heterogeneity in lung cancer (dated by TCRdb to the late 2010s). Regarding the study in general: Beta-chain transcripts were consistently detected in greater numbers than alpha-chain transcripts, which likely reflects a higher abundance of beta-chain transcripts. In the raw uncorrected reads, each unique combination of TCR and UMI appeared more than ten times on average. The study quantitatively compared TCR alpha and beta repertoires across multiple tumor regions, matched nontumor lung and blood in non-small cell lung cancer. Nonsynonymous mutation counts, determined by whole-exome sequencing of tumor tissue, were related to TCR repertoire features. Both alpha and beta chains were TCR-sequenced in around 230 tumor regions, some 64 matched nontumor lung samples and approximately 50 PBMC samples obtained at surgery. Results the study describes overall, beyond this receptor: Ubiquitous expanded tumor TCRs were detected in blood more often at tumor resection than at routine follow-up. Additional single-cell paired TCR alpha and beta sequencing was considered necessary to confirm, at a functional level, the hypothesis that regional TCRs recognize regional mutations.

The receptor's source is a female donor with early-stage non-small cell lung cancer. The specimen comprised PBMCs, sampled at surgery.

In nucleotides, the sequence is TGTGCCAGCAGCCCCCGGGACACCTATAACTATGGCTACACCTTC. This translates into CASSPRDTYNYGYTF. Recombination connected TRBV28 to TRBJ1-2; the D gene is perhaps TRBD1, from 6 matching bases. Trimming costs V 6 bases and J 1 base, and their ends lie 15 bases apart. The CDR3 contains 15 residues, cysteine and phenylalanine counted. The entry retains the CDR3 DNA only, 45 bases that are in frame from base 1. The germline V gene specifies MDHEN as CDR1 and SYDVKM as CDR2.